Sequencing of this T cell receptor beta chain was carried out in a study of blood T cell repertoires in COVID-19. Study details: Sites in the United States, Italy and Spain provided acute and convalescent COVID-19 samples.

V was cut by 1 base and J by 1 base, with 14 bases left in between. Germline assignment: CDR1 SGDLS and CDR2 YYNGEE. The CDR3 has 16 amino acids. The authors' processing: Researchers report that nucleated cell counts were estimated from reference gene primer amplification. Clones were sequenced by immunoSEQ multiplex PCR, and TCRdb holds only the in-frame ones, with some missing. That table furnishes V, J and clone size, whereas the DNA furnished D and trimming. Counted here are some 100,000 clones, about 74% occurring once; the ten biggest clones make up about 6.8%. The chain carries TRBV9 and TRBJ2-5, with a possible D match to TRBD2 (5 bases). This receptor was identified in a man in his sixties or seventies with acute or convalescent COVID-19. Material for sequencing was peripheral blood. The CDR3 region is CASSVRPSPFQETQYF. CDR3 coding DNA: TGTGCCAGCAGCGTACGGCCTAGCCCTTTCCAAGAGACCCAGTACTTC.